This T cell receptor beta chain was identified during a study of T cell responses to AZD1222 COVID-19 vaccine. As to this clone: As yet, its antigen is unknown.

Study results and caveats: The reported proportion of spike-specific TCRs targeting unmutated variant regions was nearly half.

Germline V CDR1 and CDR2: SGHDT, YYEEEE. Trimming at V came to 3 bases and at J to 6 bases, leaving 7 bases not matched to a gene. The CDR3 loop spans 15 amino acids. The repertoire was sequenced with immunoSEQ multiplex PCR; TCRdb's copy has only in-frame clones and lacks some. The profile shows approximately 110,000 clones, over 75% of them singletons. Sequences were derived from peripheral blood, sampled on day 0 of AZD1222 vaccination. The chain couples TRBV5-6 to TRBJ2-3, with 10 positions matching TRBD2. This sequence originates from an adult in good health. CDR3 sequence (DNA): TGTGCCAGCAGCTCGCTAGCGGGGGTCGTGGATACGCAGTATTTT. This codes for CASSSLAGVVDTQYF.